The rows below give T cell receptor beta chains drawn from one sample of a study of early T cells in non-severe SARS-CoV-2 infection. MiXCR, applied by TCRdb to the 5' RACE reads, yields one record per CDR3 protein. This sample has fewer than 85,000 distinct CDR3 sequences, with around 11% found just once. The material sequenced was whole blood, taken at baseline. All receptors come from an adult who was a healthcare worker with PCR-confirmed SARS-CoV-2 infection or an uninfected control (not recorded which). The CDR3 runs from the conserved cysteine through the conserved F or W. A D gene is named only where the DNA matches it firmly. A row's size may be missing; if present it is once, few, many or a size class.

j_call: TRBJ2-5; d_call: .; clone_size: .; v_call: TRBV12-3/TRBV12-4; cdr3_nt: TGTGCCAGCAGTTTAACGGGGATTGGAGAGACCCAGTACTTC; cdr3_aa: CASSLTGIGETQYF
j_call: TRBJ1-1; d_call: .; clone_size: few; v_call: TRBV5-4; cdr3_nt: TGTGCCAGCAGCTTTAGTTCAGATACTGAAGCTTTCTTT; cdr3_aa: CASSFSSDTEAFF
j_call: TRBJ1-1; d_call: .; clone_size: .; v_call: TRBV2; cdr3_nt: TGTGCCAGCTGGGGGACCGGGGGTGAAGCTTTCTTT; cdr3_aa: CASWGTGGEAFF
j_call: TRBJ2-3; d_call: .; clone_size: .; v_call: TRBV7-2; cdr3_nt: TGTGCCAGCAGCTTAGCCTCAGATACGCAGTATTTT; cdr3_aa: CASSLASDTQYF
j_call: TRBJ1-5; d_call: .; clone_size: .; v_call: TRBV6-1; cdr3_nt: TGTGCCAGCAGTGAGCTTCGACAGGCTAGCAATCAGCCCCAGCATTTT; cdr3_aa: CASSELRQASNQPQHF
j_call: TRBJ2-7; d_call: .; clone_size: many; v_call: TRBV20-1; cdr3_nt: TGCAGTGCTAGCGCGGGATCTAGGGGGGACTACGAGCAGTACTTC; cdr3_aa: CSASAGSRGDYEQYF
j_call: TRBJ2-5; d_call: TRBD2; clone_size: .; v_call: TRBV20-1; cdr3_nt: TGCAGTGCTAGATCGGGACTACCGCAAGAGACCCAGTACTTC; cdr3_aa: CSARSGLPQETQYF
j_call: TRBJ1-3; d_call: .; clone_size: many; v_call: TRBV5-6; cdr3_nt: TGTGCCAGCAGCTTAGGACAGCTGGGAAACACCATATATTTT; cdr3_aa: CASSLGQLGNTIYF
j_call: TRBJ1-1; d_call: .; clone_size: .; v_call: TRBV20-1; cdr3_nt: TGCAGTGCCGAATCAAACTTAAGGGGGAGATACACTGAAGCTTTCTTT; cdr3_aa: CSAESNLRGRYTEAFF
j_call: TRBJ1-2; d_call: .; clone_size: many; v_call: TRBV6-5; cdr3_nt: TGTGCCAGCACCCCGGACGGCAGGGACTATGGCTACACCTTC; cdr3_aa: CASTPDGRDYGYTF
j_call: TRBJ2-1; d_call: .; clone_size: .; v_call: TRBV9; cdr3_nt: TGTGCCAGCAGCAGCCCTACAGGGCACAATGAGCAGTTCTTC; cdr3_aa: CASSSPTGHNEQFF
j_call: TRBJ2-3; d_call: .; clone_size: many; v_call: TRBV12-5; cdr3_nt: TGTGCTAGTGGTTTGGTACCCAACCTCCTAGGTAGCACAGATACGCAGTATTTT; cdr3_aa: CASGLVPNLLGSTDTQYF
j_call: TRBJ1-5; d_call: .; clone_size: few; v_call: TRBV7-2; cdr3_nt: TGTGCCAGCAGCTTAGTTCAGGACCCCAATCAGCCCCAGCATTTT; cdr3_aa: CASSLVQDPNQPQHF
j_call: TRBJ2-3; d_call: .; clone_size: few; v_call: TRBV19; cdr3_nt: TGTGCCAGTAGTATATCCAGGGGTAGGACAGATACGCAGTATTTT; cdr3_aa: CASSISRGRTDTQYF
j_call: TRBJ2-1; d_call: TRBD2; clone_size: many; v_call: TRBV12-3/TRBV12-4; cdr3_nt: TGTGCCAGCACAAGCGGGGGGGGTGTCAATGAGCAGTTCTTC; cdr3_aa: CASTSGGGVNEQFF
j_call: TRBJ2-3; d_call: .; clone_size: few; v_call: TRBV6-4; cdr3_nt: TGTGCCAGCTCCCTGATGGGGGGCGGAGGCACAGATACGCAGTATTTT; cdr3_aa: CASSLMGGGGTDTQYF
j_call: TRBJ1-1; d_call: .; clone_size: many; v_call: TRBV6-6; cdr3_nt: TGTGCCAGCAGGGGTCGATCGCGACCGAACACTGAAGCTTTCTTT; cdr3_aa: CASRGRSRPNTEAFF
j_call: TRBJ2-5; d_call: .; clone_size: few; v_call: TRBV7-9; cdr3_nt: TGTACCAGCGCCTTGGAGACCCAGTACTTC; cdr3_aa: CTSALETQYF
j_call: TRBJ2-2; d_call: TRBD1; clone_size: many; v_call: TRBV7-3; cdr3_nt: TGTGCCAGCAGTTTGCACCCCGGGACAGGGAACACCGGGGAGCTGTTTTTT; cdr3_aa: CASSLHPGTGNTGELFF
j_call: TRBJ2-6; d_call: .; clone_size: .; v_call: TRBV20-1; cdr3_nt: TGCAGTGCTACTCGGGCTGGCGGGGCCAACGTCCTGACTTTC; cdr3_aa: CSATRAGGANVLTF
j_call: TRBJ1-4; d_call: .; clone_size: .; v_call: TRBV28; cdr3_nt: TGTGCCAGCAGTCCGTGGCAGGGTGGCGAAAAACTGTTTTTT; cdr3_aa: CASSPWQGGEKLFF
j_call: TRBJ1-6; d_call: .; clone_size: many; v_call: TRBV20-1; cdr3_nt: TGCAGTGCTAGAGAACGGACTCAGAGCTCCTATAATTCACCCCTCCACTTT; cdr3_aa: CSARERTQSSYNSPLHF
j_call: TRBJ2-7; d_call: .; clone_size: many; v_call: TRBV7-9; cdr3_nt: TGTGCCAGCAGCCTACAAGCACGCGGTCGGCGCTCCTACGAGCAGTACTTC; cdr3_aa: CASSLQARGRRSYEQYF
j_call: TRBJ1-1; d_call: TRBD1; clone_size: few; v_call: TRBV5-1; cdr3_nt: TGCGCCAGCCGGGGACAGGAGAACACTGAAGCTTTCTTT; cdr3_aa: CASRGQENTEAFF
j_call: TRBJ1-3; d_call: TRBD1; clone_size: few; v_call: TRBV5-1; cdr3_nt: TGCGCCAGCAGCGAGGAAACACAGGGGGATGGAAACACCATATATTTT; cdr3_aa: CASSEETQGDGNTIYF
j_call: TRBJ2-2; d_call: .; clone_size: many; v_call: TRBV7-3; cdr3_nt: TGTGCCAGCAGTAAACGGGCTGCTTCAGGGACCGGGGAGCTGTTTTTT; cdr3_aa: CASSKRAASGTGELFF
j_call: TRBJ1-1; d_call: .; clone_size: many; v_call: TRBV15; cdr3_nt: TGTGCCACCAGCAGACAGAGGAACACTGAAGCTTTCTTT; cdr3_aa: CATSRQRNTEAFF
j_call: TRBJ2-3; d_call: .; clone_size: few; v_call: TRBV11-2; cdr3_nt: TGTGCCAGCAGCTACGGGACTCCCACAGATACGCAGTATTTT; cdr3_aa: CASSYGTPTDTQYF
j_call: TRBJ2-5; d_call: TRBD2; clone_size: many; v_call: TRBV28; cdr3_nt: TGTGCCAGCAGTTTAGGGAGCGGGGGGGCCAGGACCCAGTACTTC; cdr3_aa: CASSLGSGGARTQYF
j_call: TRBJ1-1; d_call: TRBD1; clone_size: .; v_call: TRBV28; cdr3_nt: TGTGCCAGCATCCCGCCGACAGGGAGGAACACTGAAGCTTTCTTT; cdr3_aa: CASIPPTGRNTEAFF